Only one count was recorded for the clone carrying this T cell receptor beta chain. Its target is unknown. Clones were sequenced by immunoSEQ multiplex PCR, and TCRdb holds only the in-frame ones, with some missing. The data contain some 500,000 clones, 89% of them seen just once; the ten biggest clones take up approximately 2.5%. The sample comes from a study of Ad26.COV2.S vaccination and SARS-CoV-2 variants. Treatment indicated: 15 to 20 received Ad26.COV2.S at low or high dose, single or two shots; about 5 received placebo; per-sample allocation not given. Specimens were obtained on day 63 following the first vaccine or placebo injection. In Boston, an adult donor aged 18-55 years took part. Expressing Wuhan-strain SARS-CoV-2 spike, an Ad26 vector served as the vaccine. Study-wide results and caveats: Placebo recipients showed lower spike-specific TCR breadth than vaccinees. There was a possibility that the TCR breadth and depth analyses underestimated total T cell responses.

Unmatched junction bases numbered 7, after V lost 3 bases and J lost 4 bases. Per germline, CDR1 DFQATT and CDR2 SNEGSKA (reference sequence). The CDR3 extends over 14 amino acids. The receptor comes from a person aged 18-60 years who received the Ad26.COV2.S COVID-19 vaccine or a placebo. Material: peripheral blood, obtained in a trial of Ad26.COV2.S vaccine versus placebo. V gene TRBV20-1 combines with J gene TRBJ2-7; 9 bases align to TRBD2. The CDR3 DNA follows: TGCAGTGCTAGTAAACCGACTAGCGGATACGAGCAGTACGTC. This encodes CSASKPTSGYEQYV.